Below are 9 T cell receptor beta chains sequenced from a single sample in a study of OX40 agonist ivuxolimab in advanced cancers. Here immunoSEQ multiplex PCR was the method, and the copy in TCRdb shows in-frame clones only, minus some. The data hold some 74,000 clones, with 90% to 95% observed a single time. The specimen was CD4+ or CD8+ T cells sorted from blood, collected in a trial of the OX40 agonist ivuxolimab. The receptors come from an adult with an advanced solid tumor such as melanoma, head and neck, liver or kidney cancer.

The J gene is TRBJ1-5, the V gene TRBV27; D unresolved. Between the trimmed V and J ends, which lost 2 bases and 6 bases, there was a span of 8 bases. The CDR3 has 13 amino acids. Germline V gene sequence: CDR1 MNHEY, CDR2 SMNVEV (reference sequence). CDR3 region: CASSLGRIQPQHF. The CDR3 coding sequence is TGTGCCAGCAGTTTAGGGCGGATTCAGCCCCAGCATTTT.

The chain is built from TRBV15 and TRBJ1-1, with D possibly being TRBD1 (5 bases). Germline assignment: CDR1 LNHNV and CDR2 YYDKDF (reference sequence). V shed 0 bases and J shed 0 bases, with 8 bases lying between them. The CDR3 consists of 15 residues. CDR3 residues: CATSREKGMNTEAFF. DNA for the CDR3: TGTGCCACCAGCAGAGAAAAGGGGATGAACACTGAAGCTTTCTTT.

J is TRBJ2-3 and V is TRBV27, with D perhaps matching TRBD2 (6 bases). Germline lookup yields CDR1 MNHEY and CDR2 SMNVEV (reference sequence). With 3 bases removed from V and 6 bases from J, the gap between germline ends came to 13 bases. This CDR3 comprises 14 residues. The CDR3 bases are TGTGCCAGCAGTTTTCCCGGAGGGTGGGATACGCAGTATTTT. This encodes CASSFPGGWDTQYF.

The rearrangement links TRBV11-2 to TRBJ2-7, with 9 bases that match TRBD1. V lost 3 bases and J lost 4; bases outside the gene matches: 4. The CDR3 extends over 14 amino acids. Germline CDR1 reads SGHAT; CDR2 reads FQNNGV. The chain's CDR3 is CASSLSTGGYEQYF. Here the CDR3 DNA reads TGTGCCAGCAGCTTGTCGACAGGGGGATACGAGCAGTACTTC.

The chain couples TRBV15 to TRBJ2-5, with TRBD2 as a possible D gene (6 bases). Germline CDR1 reads LNHNV; CDR2 reads YYDKDF (reference sequence). Trimming stripped 7 bases from V and 1 base from J, with 16 bases between. The length of the CDR3 is 15 residues. CDR3 sequence: CATTPSLAPQETQYF. In DNA form, the CDR3 reads TGTGCCACCACCCCTTCCCTAGCGCCCCAAGAGACCCAGTACTTC.

This chain joins TRBV7-9 and TRBJ1-1; D may be TRBD1 (6 bases). V lost 5 bases and J lost 1, with 8 bases in between. Per germline, CDR1 SEHNR and CDR2 FQNEAQ (reference sequence). This CDR3 region has 13 residues. DNA of the CDR3: TGTGCCAGCAGCCGGGACAAGAACACTGAAGCTTTCTTT. Encoded protein: CASSRDKNTEAFF.

This clone was counted between two and nine times. The chain is built from TRBV7-9 and TRBJ2-7; D is tentatively TRBD1 or TRBD2 (5 bases each). Trimming took off 3 bases at V and 2 bases at J, with 8 bases between the two ends. This CDR3 has 13 amino acids. Germline-derived CDR1 and CDR2 are SEHNR and FQNEAQ (reference sequence). CDR3 sequence reads: CASSLGTAYEQYF. The CDR3 DNA follows: TGTGCCAGCAGCTTGGGGACGGCCTACGAGCAGTACTTC.

V is TRBV6-4 and J is TRBJ2-1; D is undetermined. This CDR3 contains 14 residues. The V and J ends lost 3 bases and 7 bases respectively, with 13 bases between them. Germline CDR1 is MRHNA and CDR2 is SNTAGT. CDR3 DNA: TGTGCCAGCAGTGAGGTTACCATATGGAATGAGCAGTTCTTC. Protein: CASSEVTIWNEQFF.

The genes are TRBV6-4 and TRBJ2-2; D is undetermined. The CDR3 has 20 amino acids. Germline CDR1 is MRHNA and CDR2 is SNTAGT. Between the trimmed V and J ends, which lost 2 bases and 0 bases, there was a span of 22 bases. DNA of the CDR3: TGTGCCAGCAGTGACGCCTACCTCGTTGTAACCCGTCCGAACACCGGGGAGCTGTTTTTT. Amino acid sequence: CASSDAYLVVTRPNTGELFF.